The 8 T cell receptor beta chains below all came from one sample that was sequenced in a study of T cell repertoires in cytomegalovirus infection. MiXCR, applied by TCRdb to the reads, yields one record per CDR3 protein. The sample shows 230,000 or so distinct CDR3 sequences, about 15% of them seen only once. The sample was CD8+ T cells from PBMCs. The receptors stem from a human donor in good health (CMV status not recorded). Some clones in this sample may be carry-over from other donors' samples.

The chain employs TRBV20-1 and TRBJ2-1; 8 bases agree with TRBD2. The CDR3 sequence is 14 residues long. Germline lookup yields CDR1 DFQATT and CDR2 SNEGSKA (reference sequence). Trimming took 6 bases from V and 3 from J; bases not matched to a gene: 7. The CDR3 nucleotides are TGCAGTGCCCCACAGACTAGCGACTACAATGAGCAGTTCTTC. It is translated as CSAPQTSDYNEQFF.

This clonotype showed up just a few times. The chain couples TRBV29-1 to TRBJ1-1, with D uncertain. In germline, CDR1 is SQVTM, CDR2 ANQGSEA. The length of the CDR3 is 10 residues. V dropped 2 bases and J dropped 7 bases, with 5 bases sitting between them. The CDR3 protein is CSVEWSEAFF. The CDR3 nucleotides read TGCAGCGTTGAATGGAGTGAAGCTTTCTTT.

The table lists this clonotype with a few counts. The chain uses TRBV28 and TRBJ2-4; 12 nucleotides align to TRBD1. CDR3 length: 15 residues. J lost 7 bases, V lost 4 bases, and 5 bases had no gene match. Germline V gives CDR1 MDHEN, CDR2 SYDVKM. Here the CDR3 reads CASSWDRGRGNIQYF. In DNA form, the CDR3 reads TGTGCCAGCAGTTGGGACAGGGGGCGCGGTAACATTCAGTACTTC.

This clonotype was seen a handful of times. The CDR3 here is CASSLERRVRIGTGGSNTEAFF. CDR3 nucleotides: TGTGCCAGCAGCTTAGAGCGGAGGGTCCGTATTGGGACAGGGGGTTCGAACACTGAAGCTTTCTTT. The chain links TRBV7-9 to TRBJ1-1; 11 bases fit TRBD1. Trimming cost V 1 base and J 1 base; bases outside gene matches: 20. Per the germline V gene, CDR1 is SEHNR and CDR2 is FQNEAQ (reference sequence). The CDR3 length is 22 residues. Complete variable domain (other parts from reference TRBV7-9 and TRBJ1-1): DTGVSQNPRHKITKRGQNVTFRCDPISEHNRLYWYRQTLGQGPEFLTYFQNEAQLEKSRLLSDRFSAERPKGSFSTLEIQRTEQGDSAMYLCASSLERRVRIGTGGSNTEAFFGQGTRLTVV.

J is TRBJ2-1 and V is TRBV7-6; the D gene is possibly TRBD1 (5 bases). Germline lookup yields CDR1 SGHVS and CDR2 FNYEAQ. V lost 4 bases and J lost 5, with 15 bases in between. The CDR3 spans 15 residues. For the CDR3, the DNA is TGTGCCAGCAGCTCGCAACGCGACAGCCACAATGAGCAGTTCTTC. Protein sequence: CASSSQRDSHNEQFF.

This clonotype was detected only once. V is TRBV5-1 and J is TRBJ2-1; 10 bases map to TRBD1. Looked up from germline, CDR1 is SGHRS and CDR2 is YFSETQ. CDR3 size: 21 residues. V was pared by 1 base and J by 0 bases, with 16 bases of the junction left unmatched. The CDR3 bases are TGCGCCAGCAGCTTGTATCGGCCGGGACAGGGGTCCCAGAGCTCCTACAATGAGCAGTTCTTC. Amino acids: CASSLYRPGQGSQSSYNEQFF.

The V gene is TRBV6-1, the J gene TRBJ2-1; the D gene is possibly TRBD2 (5 bases). This CDR3 comprises 14 residues. Germline V gene data show CDR1 as MNHNS and CDR2 as SASEGT. Trimming left V 5 bases short and J 9 bases short, with 17 bases between. The CDR3 region has the DNA TGTGCCAGCAGTCCGGACTTAACCACGGGTGAGCAGTTCTTC. Its protein is CASSPDLTTGEQFF.

This clonotype showed up many times. The J gene is TRBJ1-5, the V gene TRBV6-5, with a weak D call TRBD1 (6 bases). Trimming took off 6 bases at V and 0 bases at J, with 12 bases between the two ends. The CDR3 covers 15 residues. From germline, CDR1 is MNHEY and CDR2 SVGAGI. The CDR3 loop is CASSHGQHSNQPQHF. CDR3 sequence (DNA): TGTGCCAGCAGCCACGGACAGCATAGCAATCAGCCCCAGCATTTT.